The 16 T cell receptor beta chains in this list originate from one sample, sequenced in a study of shared clonotypes between healthy human individuals. Produced via immunoSEQ multiplex PCR; TCRdb's table is partial and in-frame only. The table lists about 960,000 clones, 60% to 85% of them singletons. The sample was memory CD4+ T cells sorted from blood. Subset of the sample: CD45RA-negative fraction. The receptors here all came from a man younger than 35 in good health.

V gene TRBV6-4 combines with J gene TRBJ2-4; 11 bases line up with TRBD2. Germline CDR1 MRHNA, CDR2 SNTAGT. The CDR3 is 18 residues long. Trimming at V came to 7 bases and at J to 0 bases, leaving 11 bases not matched to a gene. For the CDR3, the DNA is TGTGCCAGCACCAGTCGACTAGCGGGGACTCTAGCCAAAAACATTCAGTACTTC. It translates to CASTSRLAGTLAKNIQYF.

The V and J genes are TRBV10-2 and TRBJ1-4, with D possibly matching TRBD1 (5 bases). V shed 3 bases and J shed 7 bases, with 12 bases lying between them. Germline lookup yields CDR1 WSHSY and CDR2 SAAADI. This CDR3 has 14 amino acids. CDR3 sequence reads: CASSDRALGEKLFF. The CDR3 DNA reads as TGCGCCAGCAGTGACAGGGCCCTAGGTGAAAAACTGTTTTTT.

CDR3 amino acids: CASSLDGTGEQYF. The CDR3 DNA reads TGCGCCAGCAGCCTAGACGGGACGGGAGAGCAGTACTTC. V gene TRBV4-3 combines with J gene TRBJ2-7, with D perhaps being TRBD1 or TRBD2 (5 bases each). Germline V gene sequence: CDR1 LGHNA, CDR2 YSLEER. The ends were cut back, 4 bases at V and 7 bases at J, with 14 bases in the middle. The CDR3 contains 13 residues.

The chain carries TRBV30 and TRBJ2-1; 14 bases are a match to TRBD2. Germline lookup yields CDR1 GTSNPN and CDR2 SVGIG (reference sequence). Unmatched junction bases numbered 10, after V lost 3 bases and J lost 9 bases. There are 16 residues in the CDR3. CDR3 in DNA: TGTGCCTGGAGCTCCCGGGGGACTAGCGGGAGCGGTGAGCAGTTCTTC. It codes for CAWSSRGTSGSGEQFF.

The V and J genes are TRBV10-3 and TRBJ2-7; D may be TRBD1 or TRBD2 (7 bases each). Germline-derived CDR1 and CDR2 are ENHRY and SYGVKD. V was trimmed by 10 bases and J by 2 bases, leaving 15 bases between them. This CDR3 contains 13 residues. The CDR3 here is CATRGGQPYEQYF. In DNA form, the CDR3 reads TGTGCCACTCGCGGGGGACAGCCCTACGAGCAGTACTTC.

The genes are TRBV29-1 and TRBJ2-2; D might be TRBD1 (6 bases). The CDR3 has 13 residues. CDR1 and CDR2 (germline): SQVTM, ANQGSEA. Trimming took 8 bases from V and 5 from J, leaving 15 bases between them. CDR3 region: CSSKKQGTGELFF. The DNA for the CDR3 is TGCAGCTCCAAGAAACAGGGAACCGGGGAGCTGTTTTTT.

The CDR3 DNA reads TGCGCCAGCAGACCAGGGGGCCAAACTGGCTACGAGCAGTACTTC. Encoded protein: CASRPGGQTGYEQYF. V and J are TRBV5-1 and TRBJ2-7; 8 nucleotides agree with TRBD1. Germline V gene sequence: CDR1 SGHRS, CDR2 YFSETQ. The CDR3 runs 15 residues. With 5 bases clipped from V and 3 bases from J, the junction kept 10 bases outside the gene matches. Full variable domain (outside the CDR3, taken from reference TRBV5-1 and TRBJ2-7): KAGVTQTPRYLIKTRGQQVTLSCSPISGHRSVSWYQQTPGQGLQFLFEYFSETQRNKGNFPGRFSGRQFSNSRSEMNVSTLELGDSALYLCASRPGGQTGYEQYFGPGTRLTVT.

As regards this clone: A clone one base away is much larger, so this may be a read error. This chain joins TRBV7-9 and TRBJ1-2; 8 bases match TRBD1. V lost 5 bases, J lost 2 bases, and 1 base stayed unmatched. Germline CDR1 is SEHNR and CDR2 is FQNEAQ (reference sequence). There are 13 residues in the CDR3. The chain's CDR3 is CASSRTGNYGYTF. CDR3 DNA sequence: TGTGCCAGCAGCCGGACAGGGAACTATGGCTACACCTTC. The full variable domain, in which reference TRBV7-9 and TRBJ1-2 provide the parts outside the CDR3, is DTGVSQNPRHKITKRGQNVTFRCDPISEHNRLYWYRQTLGQGPEFLTYFQNEAQLEKSRLLSDRFSAERPKGSFSTLEIQRTEQGDSAMYLCASSRTGNYGYTFGSGTRLTVV.

The chain couples TRBV6-6 to TRBJ2-7; TRBD1 matches at 7 bases. V shed 11 bases, J shed 2 bases, and the junction held 12 bases outside the gene matches. The CDR3 is 14 residues long. Germline values: CDR1 MNHNY, CDR2 SVGAGI (reference sequence). The CDR3 DNA reads TGTGCCGACACGAGACGAGGGGGCCCCTACGAGCAGTACTTC. Translating gives CADTRRGGPYEQYF.

The chain recombines TRBV29-1 with TRBJ2-1, with D possibly matching TRBD2 (6 bases). The CDR3 sequence is 12 residues long. The germline V gene encodes CDR1 SQVTM and CDR2 ANQGSEA. Trimming took off 7 bases at V and 9 bases at J, with 16 bases between the two ends. Here the CDR3 DNA reads TGCAGCGCACTGGTTAGCGGACGTGAGCAGTTCTTC. Its protein product is CSALVSGREQFF.

V is TRBV6-1 and J is TRBJ2-5, with 8 bases that match TRBD2. The V gene's germline CDR1 is MNHNS and CDR2 SASEGT. This CDR3 is built from 20 residues. V was clipped by 1 base and J by 1 base; unmatched bases: 17. The CDR3 sequence: CASSEVGAPGAGASQETQYF. CDR3 DNA: TGTGCCAGCAGTGAAGTTGGGGCCCCGGGAGCGGGGGCTTCCCAAGAGACCCAGTACTTC.

The genes are TRBV5-6 and TRBJ1-1; TRBD1 might be the D (5 bases). V gave up 5 bases and J gave up 7 bases, with 18 bases separating them. The CDR3 runs to 14 residues. The germline CDR1 and CDR2 sequences are SGHDT and YYEEEE. The CDR3 loop reads CASRRTLAGGEAFF. CDR3 nucleotide sequence: TGTGCCAGCAGACGGACCTTAGCTGGGGGTGAAGCTTTCTTT. The full variable domain, in which reference TRBV5-6 and TRBJ1-1 provide the parts outside the CDR3, is DAGVTQSPTHLIKTRGQQVTLRCSPKSGHDTVSWYQQALGQGPQFIFQYYEEEERQRGNFPDRFSGHQFPNYSSELNVNALLLGDSALYLCASRRTLAGGEAFFGQGTRLTVV.

V usage is TRBV13 and J usage is TRBJ2-3, with TRBD1 matching over 9 bases. Trimming took 1 base from V and 5 from J; bases not matched to a gene: 7. Germline CDR1 reads PRHDT; CDR2 reads FYEKMQ (reference sequence). This CDR3 comprises 16 residues. As DNA, the CDR3 is TGTGCCAGCAGCTTAGACCCCGGGACAGGGATAGATACGCAGTATTTT. Its protein is CASSLDPGTGIDTQYF.

The V and J genes are TRBV4-3 and TRBJ2-2, with a possible D match to TRBD1 (6 bases). The CDR3 contains 15 residues. CDR1 and CDR2 (germline): LGHNA, YSLEER. Trimming shortened V by 1 base and J by 4 bases, and 10 bases separated the two germline ends. The chain's CDR3 is CASSQVGRGTGELFF. In DNA, the CDR3 is TGCGCCAGCAGCCAAGTGGGCAGGGGCACCGGGGAGCTGTTTTTT.

The chain uses TRBV30 and TRBJ1-1, with a possible D match to TRBD1 (5 bases). The CDR3 spans 15 residues. Germline CDR1 and CDR2: GTSNPN and SVGIG (reference sequence). V was trimmed by 5 bases and J by 5 bases, leaving 21 bases between them. The CDR3 region has the DNA TGTGCCTGGGGCTCCGGGAGCGGGGGGGGAACTGAAGCTTTCTTT. It specifies CAWGSGSGGGTEAFF.

The genes are TRBV4-1 and TRBJ2-3; D is unclear. Germline V gene sequence: CDR1 MGHRA, CDR2 YSYEKL. The CDR3 has 15 residues. Trimming stripped 0 bases from V and 5 bases from J, with 12 bases between. CDR3 sequence: CASSQDHFSRDTQYF. CDR3 bases: TGCGCCAGCAGCCAAGATCATTTCAGTAGAGATACGCAGTATTTT.